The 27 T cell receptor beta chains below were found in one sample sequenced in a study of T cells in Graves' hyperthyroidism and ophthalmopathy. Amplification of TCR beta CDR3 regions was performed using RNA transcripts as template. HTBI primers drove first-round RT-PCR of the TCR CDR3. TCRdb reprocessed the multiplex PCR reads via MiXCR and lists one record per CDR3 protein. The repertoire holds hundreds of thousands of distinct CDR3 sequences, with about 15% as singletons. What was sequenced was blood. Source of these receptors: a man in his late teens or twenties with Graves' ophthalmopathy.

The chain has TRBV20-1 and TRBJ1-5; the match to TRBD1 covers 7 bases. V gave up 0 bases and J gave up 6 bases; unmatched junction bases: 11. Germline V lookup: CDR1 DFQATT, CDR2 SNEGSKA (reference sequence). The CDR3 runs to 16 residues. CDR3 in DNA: TGCAGTGCTAGAGACCCGGGACAGACAATCGTTCAGCCCCAGCATTTT. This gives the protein CSARDPGQTIVQPQHF.

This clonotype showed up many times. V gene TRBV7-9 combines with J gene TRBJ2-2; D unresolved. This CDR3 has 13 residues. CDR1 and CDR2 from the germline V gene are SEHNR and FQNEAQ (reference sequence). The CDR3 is CVVQRTNTGELFF. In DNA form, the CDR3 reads TGTGTAGTCCAGAGAACGAACACCGGGGAGCTGTTTTTT.

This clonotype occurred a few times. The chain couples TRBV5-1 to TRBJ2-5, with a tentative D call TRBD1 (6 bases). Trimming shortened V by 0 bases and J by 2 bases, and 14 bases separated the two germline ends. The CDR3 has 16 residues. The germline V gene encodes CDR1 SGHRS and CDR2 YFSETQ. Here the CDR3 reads CASSLAGGVAQETQYF. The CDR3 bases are TGCGCCAGCAGCTTGGCTGGGGGCGTAGCACAAGAGACCCAGTACTTC.

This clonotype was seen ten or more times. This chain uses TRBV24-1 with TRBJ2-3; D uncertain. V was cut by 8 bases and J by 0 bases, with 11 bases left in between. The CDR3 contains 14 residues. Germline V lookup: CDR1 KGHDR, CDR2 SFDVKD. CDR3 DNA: TGTGCCACCAAAGGCGCGGACAGCACAGATACGCAGTATTTT. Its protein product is CATKGADSTDTQYF.

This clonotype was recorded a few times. The chain's CDR3 is CASSPFDKSNTGELFF. The CDR3 nucleotides are TGTGCCAGCTCACCCTTTGACAAATCGAACACCGGGGAGCTGTTTTTT. The chain uses TRBV18 and TRBJ2-2; D is undetermined. Trimming took 3 bases from V and 0 from J, leaving 11 bases between them. This CDR3 region has 16 residues. Germline CDR1 is KGHSH and CDR2 is LQKENI.

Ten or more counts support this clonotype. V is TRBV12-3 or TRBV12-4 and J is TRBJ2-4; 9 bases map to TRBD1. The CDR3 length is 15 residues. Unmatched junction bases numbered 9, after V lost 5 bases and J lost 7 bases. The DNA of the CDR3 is TGTGCCAGCAGTACCCGGGACAGGGAGGGTAACATTCAGTACTTC. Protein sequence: CASSTRDREGNIQYF.

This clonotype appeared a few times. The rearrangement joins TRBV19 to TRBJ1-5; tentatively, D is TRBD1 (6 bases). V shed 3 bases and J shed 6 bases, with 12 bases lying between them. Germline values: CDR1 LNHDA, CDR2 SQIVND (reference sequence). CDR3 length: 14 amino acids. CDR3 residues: CASSIYRVGQPQHF. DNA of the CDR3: TGTGCCAGTAGTATTTACAGGGTTGGTCAGCCCCAGCATTTT.

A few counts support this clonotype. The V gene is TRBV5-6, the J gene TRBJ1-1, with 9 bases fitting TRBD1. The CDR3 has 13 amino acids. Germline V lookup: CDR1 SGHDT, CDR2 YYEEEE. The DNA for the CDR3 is TGTGCAAGCGCCCCGGGACAGGGCGCTGAAGCTTTCTTT. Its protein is CASAPGQGAEAFF. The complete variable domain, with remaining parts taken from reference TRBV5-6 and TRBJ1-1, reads DAGVTQSPTHLIKTRGQQVTLRCSPKSGHDTVSWYQQALGQGPQFIFQYYEEEERQRGNFPDRFSGHQFPNYSSELNVNALLLGDSALYLCASAPGQGAEAFFGQGTRLTVV.

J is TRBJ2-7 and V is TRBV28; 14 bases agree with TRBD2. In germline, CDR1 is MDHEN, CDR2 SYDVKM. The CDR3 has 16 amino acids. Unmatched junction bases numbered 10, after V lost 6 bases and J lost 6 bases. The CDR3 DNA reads TGTGCCAGCAGAACCTTGGGACTAGCGGGGGAGGGCGAGCAGTACTTC. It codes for CASRTLGLAGEGEQYF.

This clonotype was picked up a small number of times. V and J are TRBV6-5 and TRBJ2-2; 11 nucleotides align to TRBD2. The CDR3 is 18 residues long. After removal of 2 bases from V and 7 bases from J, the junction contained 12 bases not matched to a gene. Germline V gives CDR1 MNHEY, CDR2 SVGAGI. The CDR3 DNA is TGTGCCAGCAGTTACCCAGGACTAGCGGGTTCCCCCCTCGGGGAGCTGTTTTTT. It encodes CASSYPGLAGSPLGELFF.

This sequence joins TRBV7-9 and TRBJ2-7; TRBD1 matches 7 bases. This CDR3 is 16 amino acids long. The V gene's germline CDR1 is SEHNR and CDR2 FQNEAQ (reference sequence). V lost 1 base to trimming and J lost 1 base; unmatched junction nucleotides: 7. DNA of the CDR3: TGTGCCAGCAGCTTAGTAAGGGACAGCCTTTCCTACGAGCAGTACTTC. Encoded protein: CASSLVRDSLSYEQYF.

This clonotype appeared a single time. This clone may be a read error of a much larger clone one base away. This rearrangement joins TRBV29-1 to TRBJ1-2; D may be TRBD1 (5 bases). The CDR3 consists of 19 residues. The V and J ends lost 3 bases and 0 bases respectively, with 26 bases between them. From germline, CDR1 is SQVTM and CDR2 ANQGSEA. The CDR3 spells CSVDRPPGTNPRANYGYTF. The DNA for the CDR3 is TGCAGCGTTGATCGACCCCCAGGCACTAACCCCAGGGCTAACTATGGCTACACCTTC.

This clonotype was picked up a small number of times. DNA for the CDR3: TGTGCCAGCACGCTAGCTCCGGGACTGCAGTATTTT. It encodes CASTLAPGLQYF. The chain links TRBV6-1 to TRBJ2-3, with D maybe TRBD2 (6 bases). Trimming took 7 bases from V and 11 from J, leaving 16 bases between them. Germline V CDR1 and CDR2: MNHNS, SASEGT. CDR3 length: 12 residues.

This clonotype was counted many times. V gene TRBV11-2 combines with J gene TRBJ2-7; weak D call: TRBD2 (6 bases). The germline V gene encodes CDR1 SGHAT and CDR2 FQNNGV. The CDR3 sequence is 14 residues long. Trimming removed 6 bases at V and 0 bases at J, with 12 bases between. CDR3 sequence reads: CASRGVGGSYEQYF. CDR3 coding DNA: TGTGCCAGCAGGGGAGTGGGGGGCTCCTACGAGCAGTACTTC.

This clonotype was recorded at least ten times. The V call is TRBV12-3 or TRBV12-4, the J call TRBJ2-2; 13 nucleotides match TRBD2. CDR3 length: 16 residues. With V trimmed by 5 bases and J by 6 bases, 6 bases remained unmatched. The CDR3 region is CASSPWTSGSSGELFF. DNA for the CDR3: TGTGCCAGCAGTCCGTGGACTAGCGGGAGTTCCGGGGAGCTGTTTTTT.

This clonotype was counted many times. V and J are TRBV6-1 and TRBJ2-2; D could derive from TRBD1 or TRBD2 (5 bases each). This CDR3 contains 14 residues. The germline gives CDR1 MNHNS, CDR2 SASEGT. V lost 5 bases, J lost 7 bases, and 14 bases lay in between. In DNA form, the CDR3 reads TGTGCCAGCAGTTATCATCGGGACGTCGGGGAGCTGTTTTTT. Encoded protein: CASSYHRDVGELFF.

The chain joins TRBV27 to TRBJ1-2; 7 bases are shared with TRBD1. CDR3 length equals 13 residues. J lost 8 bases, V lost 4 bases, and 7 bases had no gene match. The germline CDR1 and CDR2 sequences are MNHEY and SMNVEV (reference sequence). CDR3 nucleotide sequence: TGTGCCAGCAGTTCGAGGGGGCCAAGGGGCTACACCTTC. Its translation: CASSSRGPRGYTF.

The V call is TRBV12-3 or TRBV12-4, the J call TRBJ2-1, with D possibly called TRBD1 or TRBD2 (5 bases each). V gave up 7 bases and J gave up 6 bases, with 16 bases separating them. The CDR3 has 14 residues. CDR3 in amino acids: CASTESSGGNEQFF. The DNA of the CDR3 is TGTGCCAGCACCGAGTCCAGTGGGGGCAATGAGCAGTTCTTC.

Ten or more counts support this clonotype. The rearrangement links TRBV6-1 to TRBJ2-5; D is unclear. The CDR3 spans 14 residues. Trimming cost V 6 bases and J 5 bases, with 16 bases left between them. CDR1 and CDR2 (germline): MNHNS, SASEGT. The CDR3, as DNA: TGTGCCAGCAGGTTGATGCATGGGATGGAGACCCAGTACTTC. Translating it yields CASRLMHGMETQYF.

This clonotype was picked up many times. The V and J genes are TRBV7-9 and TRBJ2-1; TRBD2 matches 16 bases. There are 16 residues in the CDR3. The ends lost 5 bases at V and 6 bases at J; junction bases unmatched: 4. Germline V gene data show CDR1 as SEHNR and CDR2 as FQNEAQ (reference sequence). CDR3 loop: CASSLGTSGRVNEQFF. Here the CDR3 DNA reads TGTGCCAGCAGCCTGGGGACTAGCGGGAGGGTCAATGAGCAGTTCTTC.

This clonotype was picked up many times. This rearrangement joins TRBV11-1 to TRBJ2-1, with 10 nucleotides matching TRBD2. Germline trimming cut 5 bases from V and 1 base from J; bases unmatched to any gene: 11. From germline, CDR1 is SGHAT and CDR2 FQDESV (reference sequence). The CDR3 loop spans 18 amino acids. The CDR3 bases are TGTGCCAGCAGCCCATTCCCCCTAGCGGGAGAATCCTACAATGAGCAGTTCTTC. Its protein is CASSPFPLAGESYNEQFF.

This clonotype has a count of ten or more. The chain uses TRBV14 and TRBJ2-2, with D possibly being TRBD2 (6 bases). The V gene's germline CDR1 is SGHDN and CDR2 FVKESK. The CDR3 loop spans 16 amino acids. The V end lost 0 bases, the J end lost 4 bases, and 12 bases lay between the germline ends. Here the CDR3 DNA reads TGTGCCAGCAGCCAAGACCGCACGGGAGCCACCGGGGAGCTGTTTTTT. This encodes CASSQDRTGATGELFF.

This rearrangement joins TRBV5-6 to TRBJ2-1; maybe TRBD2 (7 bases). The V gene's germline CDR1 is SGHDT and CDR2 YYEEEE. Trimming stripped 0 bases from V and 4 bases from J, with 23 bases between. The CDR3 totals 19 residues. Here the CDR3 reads CASSLAGIGGDRRYNEQFF. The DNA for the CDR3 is TGTGCCAGCAGCTTGGCAGGAATAGGGGGGGATCGACGATACAATGAGCAGTTCTTC.

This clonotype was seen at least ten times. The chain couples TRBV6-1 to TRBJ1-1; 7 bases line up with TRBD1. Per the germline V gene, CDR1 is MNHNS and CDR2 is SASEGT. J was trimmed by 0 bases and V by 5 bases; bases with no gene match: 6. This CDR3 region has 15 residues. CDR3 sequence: CASSSAQGLNTEAFF. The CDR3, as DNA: TGTGCCAGCAGTTCCGCACAGGGGCTGAACACTGAAGCTTTCTTT.

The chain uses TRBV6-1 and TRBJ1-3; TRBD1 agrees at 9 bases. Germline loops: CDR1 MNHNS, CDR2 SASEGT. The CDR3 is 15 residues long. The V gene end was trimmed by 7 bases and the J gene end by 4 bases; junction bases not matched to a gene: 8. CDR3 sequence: CASTHGTGPGNTIYF. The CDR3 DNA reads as TGTGCCAGCACTCACGGGACAGGGCCCGGAAACACCATATATTTT.

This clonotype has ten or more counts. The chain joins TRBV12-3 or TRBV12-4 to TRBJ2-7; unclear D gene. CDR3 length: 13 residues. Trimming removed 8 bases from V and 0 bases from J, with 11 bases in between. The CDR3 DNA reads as TGTGCCAGCGGGTTCAGAGGCTCCTACGAGCAGTACTTC. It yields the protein CASGFRGSYEQYF.

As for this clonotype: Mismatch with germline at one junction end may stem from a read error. Written as DNA, the CDR3 is TGTGCCAGCGGTTTCTATTCCACTGAAGCTTTCTTT. Translated, it gives CASGFYSTEAFF. V usage is TRBV27 and J usage is TRBJ1-1, with D uncertain. The length of the CDR3 is 12 residues. Germline CDR1 is MNHEY and CDR2 is SMNVEV (reference sequence).